The 3 T cell receptor beta chains reported below all come from one sample, sequenced in a study of T cell responses to AZD1222 COVID-19 vaccine. TCRdb's table, derived via immunoSEQ multiplex PCR, lists solely in-frame clones and lacks some. The data contain about 94,000 clones, around 84% of them singletons. This material consisted of peripheral blood, taken 28 days after the second AZD1222 dose. The receptors shown here come from an adult who received the AZD1222 COVID-19 vaccine.

V usage is TRBV5-1 and J usage is TRBJ1-6; D might be TRBD1 (5 bases). The CDR3 runs 16 residues. V dropped 0 bases and J dropped 8 bases, with 15 bases sitting between them. Per germline, CDR1 SGHRS and CDR2 YFSETQ. CDR3 amino acids: CASSLALIGGDSPLHF. The CDR3 coding sequence is TGCGCCAGCAGCTTGGCCCTCATTGGGGGGGATTCACCCCTCCACTTT.

CDR3 sequence (DNA): TGTGCCAGTAGTACTCTACTAACCTCTGGAAACACCATATATTTT. It is translated as CASSTLLTSGNTIYF. V gene TRBV19 combines with J gene TRBJ1-3; D unclear. The V gene lost 4 bases and the J gene lost 0 bases, with 10 bases spanning the gap. The CDR3 consists of 15 residues. In germline, CDR1 is LNHDA, CDR2 SQIVND (reference sequence). Full variable domain (missing parts from reference TRBV19 and TRBJ1-3): DGGITQSPKYLFRKEGQNVTLSCEQNLNHDAMYWYRQDPGQGLRLIYYSQIVNDFQKGDIAEGYSVSREKKESFPLTVTSAQKNPTAFYLCASSTLLTSGNTIYFGEGSWLTVV.

This chain links TRBV5-1 with TRBJ2-4; TRBD1 is a possible D gene (5 bases). The germline V and J ends were trimmed by 6 bases and 1 base, with 17 bases remaining between them. The germline gives CDR1 SGHRS, CDR2 YFSETQ. CDR3 length: 16 residues. CDR3 coding DNA: TGCGCCAGCAAGCAAGGGGCGCTCGGGGCCAAAAACATTCAGTACTTC. Its protein is CASKQGALGAKNIQYF. Full variable domain (rest looked up from reference TRBV5-1 and TRBJ2-4): KAGVTQTPRYLIKTRGQQVTLSCSPISGHRSVSWYQQTPGQGLQFLFEYFSETQRNKGNFPGRFSGRQFSNSRSEMNVSTLELGDSALYLCASKQGALGAKNIQYFGAGTRLSVL.